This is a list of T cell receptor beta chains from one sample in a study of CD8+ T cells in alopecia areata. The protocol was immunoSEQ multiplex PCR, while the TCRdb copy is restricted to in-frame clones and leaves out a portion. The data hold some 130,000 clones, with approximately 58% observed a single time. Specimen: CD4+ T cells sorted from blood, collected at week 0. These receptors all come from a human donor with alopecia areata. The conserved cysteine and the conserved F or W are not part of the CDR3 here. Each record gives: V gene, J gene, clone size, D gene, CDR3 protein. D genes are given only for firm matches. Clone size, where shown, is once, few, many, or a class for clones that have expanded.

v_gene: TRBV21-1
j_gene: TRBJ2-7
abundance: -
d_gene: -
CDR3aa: ASSSSGGRDRDREQY

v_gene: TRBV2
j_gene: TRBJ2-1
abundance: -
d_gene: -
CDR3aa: ASSETGLNEQF

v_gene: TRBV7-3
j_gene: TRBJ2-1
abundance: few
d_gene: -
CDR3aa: ASSLKAASYNEQF

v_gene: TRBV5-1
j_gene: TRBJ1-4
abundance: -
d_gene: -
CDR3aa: ASSLARDQRNEKLF

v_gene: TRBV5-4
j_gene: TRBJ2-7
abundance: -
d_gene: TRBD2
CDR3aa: ASSFSSGTPYEQY

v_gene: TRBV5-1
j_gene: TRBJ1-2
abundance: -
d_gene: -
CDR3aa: ASSKEQNGYT

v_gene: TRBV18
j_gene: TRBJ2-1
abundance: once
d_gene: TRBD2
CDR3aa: ASSLFSGTSGYSYNEQF

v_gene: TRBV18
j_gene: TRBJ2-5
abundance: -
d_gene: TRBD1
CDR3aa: ASSPGQVEETQY

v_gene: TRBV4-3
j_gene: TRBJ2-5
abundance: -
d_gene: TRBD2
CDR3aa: ASSRGLAGGQETQY

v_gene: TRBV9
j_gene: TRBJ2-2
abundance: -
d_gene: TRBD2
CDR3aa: ASSVQSGGGELF

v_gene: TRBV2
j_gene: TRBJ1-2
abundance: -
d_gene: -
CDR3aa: ASIFPWGGRTGGYT

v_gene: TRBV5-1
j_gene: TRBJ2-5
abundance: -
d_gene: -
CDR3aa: ASSLIVYQETQY

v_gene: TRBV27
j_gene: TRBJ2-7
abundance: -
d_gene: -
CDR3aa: ASSLWGRSYEQY

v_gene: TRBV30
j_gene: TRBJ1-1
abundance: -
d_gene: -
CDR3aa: ASHGAGLGTEAF

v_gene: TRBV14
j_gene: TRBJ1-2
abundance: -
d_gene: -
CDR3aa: ASSQDILGYGYT

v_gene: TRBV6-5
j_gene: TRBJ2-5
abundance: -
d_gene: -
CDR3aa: ATRLDWQETQY

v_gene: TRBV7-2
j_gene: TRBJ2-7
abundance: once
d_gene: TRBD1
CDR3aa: ASSPDRGYEQY

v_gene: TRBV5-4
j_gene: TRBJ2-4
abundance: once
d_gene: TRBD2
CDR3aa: ASSFEESPGLGTKNIQY

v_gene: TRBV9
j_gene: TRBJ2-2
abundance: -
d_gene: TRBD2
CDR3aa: ASSNSGRGNTGELF

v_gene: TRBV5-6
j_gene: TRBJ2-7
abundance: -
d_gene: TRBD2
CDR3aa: ASSWLAGTYEQY

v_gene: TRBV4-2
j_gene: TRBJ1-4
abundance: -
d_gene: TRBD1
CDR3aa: ASSTRDRGHEKLF

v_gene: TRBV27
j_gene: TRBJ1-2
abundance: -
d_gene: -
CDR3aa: ASSLTGRLGYT

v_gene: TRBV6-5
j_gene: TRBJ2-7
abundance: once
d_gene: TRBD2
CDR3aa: ASSRGLAGGYEQY

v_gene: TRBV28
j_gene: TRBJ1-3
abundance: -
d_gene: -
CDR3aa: ASSFGGTSGNTIY

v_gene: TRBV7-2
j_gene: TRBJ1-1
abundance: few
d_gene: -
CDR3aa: ANGRQNTEAF

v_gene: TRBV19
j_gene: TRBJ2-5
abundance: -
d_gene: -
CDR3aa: ASSYEGETQY

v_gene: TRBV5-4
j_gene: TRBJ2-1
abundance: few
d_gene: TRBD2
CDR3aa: ASSMKGGRSNEQF

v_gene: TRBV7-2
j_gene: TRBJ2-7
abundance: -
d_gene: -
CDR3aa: ASSPAAATYEQY

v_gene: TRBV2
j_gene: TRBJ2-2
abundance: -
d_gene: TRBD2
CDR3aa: ASSVRGLAALGVVGELF

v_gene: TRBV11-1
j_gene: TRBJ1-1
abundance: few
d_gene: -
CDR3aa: ASRSGGNTEAF

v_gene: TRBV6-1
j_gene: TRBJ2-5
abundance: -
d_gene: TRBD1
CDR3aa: ASSEIDREETQY

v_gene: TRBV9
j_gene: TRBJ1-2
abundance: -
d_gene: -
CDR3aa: ASSRVLGYGYT

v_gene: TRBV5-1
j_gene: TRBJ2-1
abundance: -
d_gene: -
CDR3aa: ASSLQPGDNEQF

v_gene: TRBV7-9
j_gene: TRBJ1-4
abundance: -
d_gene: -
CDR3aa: ASRTTQGTNEKLF

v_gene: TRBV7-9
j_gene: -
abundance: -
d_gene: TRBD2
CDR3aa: ASSSAGGYEQY

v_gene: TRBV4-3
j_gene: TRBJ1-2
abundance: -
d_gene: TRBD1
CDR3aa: ASSQSVQGGSGYT

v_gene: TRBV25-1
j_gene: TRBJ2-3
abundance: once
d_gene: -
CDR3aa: ASSEATDETSTDTQY

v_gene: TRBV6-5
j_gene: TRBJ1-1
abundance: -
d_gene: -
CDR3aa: ASSYSSQYTEAF

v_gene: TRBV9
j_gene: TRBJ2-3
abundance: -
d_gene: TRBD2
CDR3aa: ASSVAGGRTDTQY

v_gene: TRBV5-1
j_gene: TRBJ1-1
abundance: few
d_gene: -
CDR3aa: ASSLAQGGPEAF

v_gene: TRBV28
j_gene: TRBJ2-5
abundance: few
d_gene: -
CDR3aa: ASSRLANQETQY

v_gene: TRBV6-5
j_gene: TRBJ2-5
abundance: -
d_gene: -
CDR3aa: AGTNRRETQY